These 30 T cell receptor beta chains were sequenced from one sample in a study of breast tumors, draining lymph nodes, adjacent tissues. TCRdb reprocessed the multiplex PCR reads via MiXCR and lists one record per CDR3 protein. The sample records 100,000 or so distinct CDR3 sequences, over 20% being singletons. The lymph nodes were axillary draining lymph nodes from breast cancer patients. Sequenced sample: axillary lymph node tissue. Receptor source: a female donor with breast cancer. Some clones in this sample may be carry-over from other donors' samples.

This clonotype was observed a handful of times. The gene calls are TRBV5-4 and TRBJ2-5; D is ambiguous. The CDR3 length is 16 residues. The ends were cut back, 1 base at V and 2 bases at J, with 15 bases in the middle. Germline assignment: CDR1 SGHNT and CDR2 YYREEE (reference sequence). The CDR3 DNA reads TGTGCCAGCAGCTTGTTTCTTGGCCAGGCACAAGAGACCCAGTACTTC. This translates into CASSLFLGQAQETQYF.

This clonotype was found many times. This chain uses TRBV2 with TRBJ2-2; the D is unclear. Germline V lookup: CDR1 SNHLY, CDR2 FYNNEI. V shed 11 bases and J shed 0 bases, with 13 bases lying between them. The CDR3 contains 14 residues. The CDR3 DNA follows: TGTGCCGGAAGGACGGACGCGAACACCGGGGAGCTGTTTTTT. The encoded protein is CAGRTDANTGELFF.

The V gene is TRBV20-1, the J gene TRBJ1-6; 8 bases line up with TRBD1. This CDR3 is 14 amino acids long. Germline-derived CDR1 and CDR2 are DFQATT and SNEGSKA (reference sequence). The J segment lost 10 bases and the V segment lost 1 base, leaving 6 bases of the junction unmatched. DNA of the CDR3: TGCAGTGCTAGAGTGTCAGGGGGCGAATCACCCCTCCACTTT. Its protein is CSARVSGGESPLHF.

This clonotype occurred many times. The chain combines TRBV9 with TRBJ2-1, with TRBD1 matching over 10 bases. J gave up 4 bases and V 0 bases, and 7 bases lay outside the gene matches. This CDR3 is 17 amino acids long. CDR1 is SGDLS, CDR2 YYNGEE, per germline. The CDR3 DNA sequence: TGTGCCAGCAGCGTAGTAGTGGGGGGACAGGGGTACAATGAGCAGTTCTTC. Translated, it gives CASSVVVGGQGYNEQFF.

This chain joins TRBV19 and TRBJ1-1, with unresolved D. Trimming removed 0 bases from V and 1 base from J, with 6 bases in between. The CDR3 totals 14 residues. Per the germline V gene, CDR1 is LNHDA and CDR2 is SQIVND (reference sequence). The CDR3 region is CASSIERWNTEAFF. The CDR3 DNA follows: TGTGCCAGTAGTATAGAACGATGGAACACTGAAGCTTTCTTT.

V usage is TRBV5-1 and J usage is TRBJ2-6; tentatively, D is TRBD2 (5 bases). The CDR3 totals 13 residues. Trimming pared 4 bases from V and 4 bases from J, leaving 6 bases between. Germline lookup yields CDR1 SGHRS and CDR2 YFSETQ. CDR3 in amino acids: CASSRGGANVLTF. The CDR3, as DNA: TGCGCCAGCAGCCGAGGGGGGGCCAACGTCCTGACTTTC.

Comment on this clonotype: A much larger clone differs by one base, so this may be a read error. The chain combines TRBV20-1 with TRBJ2-5, with D tentatively TRBD1 (6 bases). The germline V gene has CDR1 DFQATT and CDR2 SNEGSKA (reference sequence). This CDR3 spans 13 amino acids. The CDR3 is CGARVGAGETQYF. In nucleotides, the CDR3 is TGCGGTGCTAGAGTGGGGGCCGGGGAGACCCAGTACTTC.

This clonotype occurred many times. This chain uses TRBV20-1 with TRBJ2-3; D call uncertain. There are 12 residues in the CDR3. The germline V and J ends were trimmed by 3 bases and 6 bases, with 10 bases remaining between them. CDR1 and CDR2 (germline): DFQATT, SNEGSKA (reference sequence). The CDR3, as DNA: TGCAGTGCTAGTGACCTCGGGGATACGCAGTATTTT. Amino acids: CSASDLGDTQYF.

At least ten counts were recorded for this clonotype. CDR3 sequence reads: CASSRGYQETQYF. The CDR3 DNA follows: TGTGCCAGCAGCCGAGGGTACCAAGAGACCCAGTACTTC. This chain joins TRBV7-3 and TRBJ2-5; possibly TRBD2 for D (5 bases). CDR1 is SGHTA and CDR2 is FQGTGA in the germline V gene. CDR3 length equals 13 residues. Trimming removed 5 bases from V and 0 bases from J, with 7 bases in between. The full variable domain, completed using reference TRBV7-3 and TRBJ2-5, is GAGVSQTPSNKVTEKGKYVELRCDPISGHTALYWYRQSLGQGPEFLIYFQGTGAADDSGLPNDRFFAVRPEGSVSTLKIQRTERGDSAVYLCASSRGYQETQYFGPGTRLLVL.

This clonotype showed up many times. The chain couples TRBV6-6 to TRBJ2-5, with TRBD1 matching 7 bases. Germline V gene lookup returns CDR1 MNHNY and CDR2 SVGAGI (reference sequence). V was pared by 7 bases and J by 5 bases, with 7 bases of the junction left unmatched. This CDR3 is built from 13 residues. CDR3 sequence: CASNRGRAETQYF. The DNA of the CDR3 is TGTGCCAGCAACAGGGGCCGTGCGGAGACCCAGTACTTC.

This clonotype showed up many times. The chain uses TRBV6-5 and TRBJ2-5; 10 bases are shared with TRBD1. J gave up 5 bases and V 6 bases, and 6 bases lay outside the gene matches. Germline CDR1 is MNHEY and CDR2 is SVGAGI. The CDR3 covers 14 residues. This CDR3 reads CASSLTGGRETQYF. CDR3 sequence (DNA): TGTGCCAGCAGCCTGACAGGGGGCAGGGAGACCCAGTACTTC.

This clonotype has ten or more counts. The gene calls are TRBV6-5 and TRBJ1-2; 7 nucleotides line up with TRBD1. V lost 7 bases, J lost 4 bases, and 6 bases stayed unmatched. This CDR3 spans 13 amino acids. Germline CDR1 and CDR2: MNHEY and SVGAGI. The CDR3 nucleotides read TGTGCCAGCACCTTGGACAGGAGCTATGGCTACACCTTC. Translation: CASTLDRSYGYTF.

This clonotype was observed a handful of times. This sequence joins TRBV6-1 and TRBJ1-5; D is ambiguous. V was cut by 5 bases and J by 7 bases, with 21 bases left in between. Germline loops: CDR1 MNHNS, CDR2 SASEGT. The CDR3 is 16 residues long. CDR3 nucleotide sequence: TGTGCCAGCAGTAGAACCCTTTCACCGTCGGAGCAGCCCCAGCATTTT. It is translated as CASSRTLSPSEQPQHF.

In this sample, this clonotype turned up many times. The chain carries TRBV6-6 and TRBJ2-7; tentatively, D is TRBD2 (5 bases). V lost 8 bases and J lost 6, with 11 bases in between. The CDR3 contains 11 residues. From germline, CDR1 is MNHNY and CDR2 SVGAGI (reference sequence). The DNA for the CDR3 is TGTGCCAGCTCTCACAGCGGCGAGCAGTACTTC. It yields the protein CASSHSGEQYF.

This clonotype was seen at least ten times. The rearrangement joins TRBV20-1 to TRBJ2-3; 10 nucleotides match TRBD1. The junction had 9 bases not matched to a gene; V was cut back by 6 bases and J by 0 bases. The CDR3 covers 16 residues. Germline CDR1 and CDR2: DFQATT and SNEGSKA (reference sequence). The DNA for the CDR3 is TGCAGTGCAACGAGCGGACAGGGGGTTAGCACAGATACGCAGTATTTT. This encodes CSATSGQGVSTDTQYF.

At least ten counts were recorded for this clonotype. V usage is TRBV20-1 and J usage is TRBJ2-7; TRBD1 matches at 12 bases. From germline, CDR1 is DFQATT and CDR2 SNEGSKA (reference sequence). The trim removed 5 bases at V and 6 bases at J, leaving 5 bases unmatched. The CDR3 is made up of 13 amino acids. The CDR3 DNA reads as TGCAGTGCTGCGGGACAGGGGGCTCGCGAGCAGTACTTC. Protein product: CSAAGQGAREQYF.

This clonotype was counted ten times or more. The gene calls are TRBV5-1 and TRBJ2-3; tentatively, D is TRBD2 (6 bases). The CDR3 runs 16 residues. Germline CDR1 reads SGHRS; CDR2 reads YFSETQ. V shed 4 bases and J shed 2 bases, with 17 bases lying between them. The CDR3 sequence: CASSRRGESITDTQYF. The CDR3 DNA follows: TGCGCCAGCAGCCGGCGGGGAGAGAGCATCACAGATACGCAGTATTTT.

This clonotype was counted a few times. The gene calls are TRBV6-2 or TRBV6-3 and TRBJ2-5; 9 positions match TRBD2. CDR1 and CDR2 from the germline V gene are MNHEY and SVGEGT. This CDR3 has 16 residues. The V and J ends lost 6 bases and 1 base, in that order; junction bases with no gene match: 9. This chain's CDR3 is CASRNSRAGGQETQYF. The DNA for the CDR3 is TGTGCCAGCAGAAACAGCCGAGCGGGAGGCCAAGAGACCCAGTACTTC.

The gene calls are TRBV18 and TRBJ2-7; 9 positions agree with TRBD2. Germline CDR1 is KGHSH and CDR2 is LQKENI. J gave up 6 bases and V 4 bases, and 16 bases lay outside the gene matches. The CDR3 has 17 amino acids. DNA for the CDR3: TGTGCCAGCTCACAAAACTTCGGGGCTAGCGGGATGGGCGAGCAGTACTTC. This gives the protein CASSQNFGASGMGEQYF. Combining the CDR3 with reference TRBV18 and TRBJ2-7 gives the whole variable domain NAGVMQNPRHLVRRRGQEARLRCSPMKGHSHVYWYRQLPEEGLKFMVYLQKENIIDESGMPKERFSAEFPKEGPSILRIQQVVRGDSAAYFCASSQNFGASGMGEQYFGPGTRLTVT.

The sample holds a few counts of this clonotype. The V gene is TRBV27, the J gene TRBJ2-6, with D uncertain. Germline CDR1 and CDR2: MNHEY and SMNVEV (reference sequence). Deletions cut 5 bases from V and 4 bases from J, with 9 bases between. The CDR3 contains 14 residues. CDR3 coding DNA: TGTGCCAGCAGTCCATCTATAGGGGCCAACGTCCTGACTTTC. This translates into CASSPSIGANVLTF.

Many counts were recorded for this clonotype. The rearrangement links TRBV13 to TRBJ2-5, with D unresolved. Germline V gene data show CDR1 as PRHDT and CDR2 as FYEKMQ (reference sequence). V lost 0 bases to trimming and J lost 2 bases, with 7 bases between them. The CDR3 has 14 amino acids. The DNA for the CDR3 is TGTGCCAGCAGCTTAGGCCAACTACAAGAGACCCAGTACTTC. Its protein is CASSLGQLQETQYF.

This clonotype came up many times. The chain is built from TRBV7-2 and TRBJ1-3; D is unresolved. CDR1 and CDR2 from the germline V gene are SGHTA and FQGNSA. This CDR3 is built from 13 residues. The V gene lost 2 bases and the J gene lost 3 bases, with 5 bases spanning the gap. In DNA form, the CDR3 reads TGTGCCAGCAGCTTATCGCGTGGAAACACCATATATTTT. Translation gives CASSLSRGNTIYF.

This clonotype showed up many times. V and J are TRBV25-1 and TRBJ1-4; D is uncertain. Germline V gene data show CDR1 as MGHDK and CDR2 as SYGVNS. CDR3 size: 15 residues. Trimming removed 2 bases at V and 3 bases at J, with 10 bases between. Here the CDR3 reads CASSEGVLANEKLFF. CDR3 nucleotide sequence: TGTGCCAGCAGTGAAGGAGTCCTAGCTAATGAAAAACTGTTTTTT.

This clonotype came up many times. This chain joins TRBV19 and TRBJ1-5; D unclear. The V gene's germline CDR1 is LNHDA and CDR2 SQIVND (reference sequence). This CDR3 contains 14 residues. V was cut by 10 bases and J by 1 base, with 14 bases left in between. The CDR3 region is CATQGRVSNQPQHF. In DNA form, the CDR3 reads TGTGCCACCCAAGGACGCGTCAGCAATCAGCCCCAGCATTTT.

In this sample, this clonotype turned up many times. The chain's CDR3 is CASSVGDKGGELFF. The CDR3 DNA sequence: TGTGCCAGCAGTGTCGGGGATAAGGGCGGGGAGCTGTTTTTT. The chain uses TRBV2 and TRBJ2-2, with a possible D match to TRBD2 (5 bases). V was pared by 4 bases and J by 7 bases, with 13 bases between. The CDR3 runs 14 residues. CDR1 and CDR2 from the germline V gene are SNHLY and FYNNEI. Based on the CDR3 plus reference TRBV2 and TRBJ2-2, the full variable domain is EPEVTQTPSHQVTQMGQEVILRCVPISNHLYFYWYRQILGQKVEFLVSFYNNEISEKSEIFDDQFSVERPDGSNFTLKIRSTKLEDSAMYFCASSVGDKGGELFFGEGSRLTVL.

This clonotype was recorded at least ten times. The CDR3 nucleotides read TGTGCCAGCAGCTTGGGGGCAGGGCGGGGGTCTAACAATGAGCAGTTCTTC. The encoded protein is CASSLGAGRGSNNEQFF. This chain uses TRBV5-4 with TRBJ2-1; 7 bases are a match to TRBD2. The germline V gene has CDR1 SGHNT and CDR2 YYREEE (reference sequence). The CDR3 has 17 residues. The ends lost 0 bases at V and 5 bases at J; junction bases unmatched: 11.

This clonotype was detected many times. This chain links TRBV11-3 with TRBJ2-5; D gene ambiguous. V gave up 4 bases and J gave up 1 base, with 7 bases separating them. The length of the CDR3 is 13 residues. In germline, CDR1 is SGHNT, CDR2 YENEEA. DNA for the CDR3: TGTGCCAGCAGCTCCCCCGGCCAAGAGACCCAGTACTTC. Its translation: CASSSPGQETQYF.

Ten or more counts support this clonotype. The J gene is TRBJ1-2, the V gene TRBV20-1, with D perhaps matching TRBD1 (6 bases). Germline V gene data show CDR1 as DFQATT and CDR2 as SNEGSKA (reference sequence). This CDR3 region has 14 residues. Trimming cost V 6 bases and J 2 bases, with 16 bases left between them. This chain's CDR3 is CSAIPGTPNYGYTF. CDR3 DNA sequence: TGCAGTGCCATACCTGGGACACCGAACTATGGCTACACCTTC.

This clonotype was recorded many times. The chain couples TRBV2 to TRBJ2-7; 7 bases fit TRBD1. Per the germline V gene, CDR1 is SNHLY and CDR2 is FYNNEI. J lost 6 bases, V lost 7 bases, and 6 bases had no gene match. The CDR3 has 12 amino acids. The CDR3 nucleotides are TGTGCCAGCACGGCAGGGGGTCTCGAGCAGTACTTC. Translating it yields CASTAGGLEQYF.

Ten or more counts support this clonotype. The J gene is TRBJ2-7, the V gene TRBV4-1, with D perhaps given as TRBD1 or TRBD2 (5 bases each). The CDR3 consists of 17 residues. Germline CDR1 is MGHRA and CDR2 is YSYEKL. V lost 1 base, J lost 0 bases, and 16 bases lay in between. CDR3 sequence: CASSQVSGTEISYEQYF. CDR3 nucleotides: TGCGCCAGCAGCCAAGTTTCCGGGACCGAAATCTCCTACGAGCAGTACTTC.